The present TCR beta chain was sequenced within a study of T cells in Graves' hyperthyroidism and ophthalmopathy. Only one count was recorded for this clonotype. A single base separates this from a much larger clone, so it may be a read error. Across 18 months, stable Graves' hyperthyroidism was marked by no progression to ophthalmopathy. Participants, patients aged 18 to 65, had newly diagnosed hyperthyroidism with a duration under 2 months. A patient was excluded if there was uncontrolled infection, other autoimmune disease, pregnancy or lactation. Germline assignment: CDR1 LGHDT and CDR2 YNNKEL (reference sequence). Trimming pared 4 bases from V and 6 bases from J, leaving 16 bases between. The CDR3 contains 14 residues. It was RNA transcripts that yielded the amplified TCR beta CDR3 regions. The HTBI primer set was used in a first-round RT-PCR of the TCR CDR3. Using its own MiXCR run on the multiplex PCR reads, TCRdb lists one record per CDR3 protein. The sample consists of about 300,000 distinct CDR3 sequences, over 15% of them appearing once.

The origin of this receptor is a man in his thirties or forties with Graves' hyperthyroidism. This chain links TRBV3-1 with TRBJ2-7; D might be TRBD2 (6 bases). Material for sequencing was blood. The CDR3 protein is CASSPIADYREQYF. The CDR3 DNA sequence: TGTGCCAGCAGCCCCATAGCGGACTACCGCGAGCAGTACTTC.